This T cell receptor beta chain stems from a study of OX40 agonist ivuxolimab in advanced cancers. Broadly, across the study: Ivuxolimab was a fully human IgG2 agonistic monoclonal antibody targeting the costimulatory receptor OX40 (CD134). Intravenous ivuxolimab was administered to patients every 2 weeks at six dose levels: 0.01, 0.1, 0.3, 1.5, 3 and 10 mg/kg. Among the 52 dose-escalation patients, around 20 had hepatocellular carcinoma, approximately 15 melanoma, 9 renal cell carcinoma and 9 head and neck cancer. A male proportion of around 83% and a mean age of about 60 years, ranging from about 23 to 90, were recorded for the dose-escalation cohort. Prior anti-PD-1, anti-PD-L1 or anti-CTLA-4 therapy was permitted, and checkpoint inhibitors had been received by less than 45% of dose-escalation patients. Partial responses occurred in three dose-escalation patients, of whom one had hepatocellular carcinoma and two had cutaneous melanoma. The purpose of peripheral TCRbeta sequencing was to test whether ivuxolimab changed TCR sequence diversity and led to clonal T-cell expansion. The paper reports the monotherapy dose-escalation portion (N of about 52 patients) of the phase I ivuxolimab trial. Study-wide findings and limitations: Partial responders in the 0.1-3.0 mg/kg groups had among the lowest normalized peripheral clonal expansion, especially among CD8+ T cells. After ivuxolimab, CD8+ T cells had more expanded clones than CD4+ T cells on average. Low levels of normalized T-cell clonal expansion were also shown by some nonresponding patients. At doses of 0.1 to 3.0 mg/kg, clonal expansion of both CD4+ and CD8+ T cells in blood was seen between baseline and week 6. Antigen specificity was not determined for the clonally expanded peripheral T cells.

Genomic DNA was isolated from the sorted cells so that the TCRbeta CDR3 region could be sequenced. The immunoSEQ Assay was used to sequence the TCRbeta CDR3 regions. The table comes from immuneACCESS by way of TCRdb, which keeps in-frame sequences with V and J called. Part of the clones is missing from these tables; in studies checked, under half for an unresolved V gene and the rest for unknown reasons. Recorded for this sample are over 25,000 clones; 74% of them occurred a single time. The top ten hold 9.5% to 15% of the sample. Patients with a history of autoimmune disease or receiving systemic immunosuppression were excluded from the trial. Peripheral blood for TCR sequencing was collected from all dose cohorts at baseline, on cycle 4 day 1, and on cycle 7 day 1. Samples were obtained from an open-label, multicenter, first-in-human phase I dose-escalation trial of ivuxolimab. Adults with locally advanced or metastatic head and neck squamous cell, hepatocellular, melanoma or renal cell carcinoma were enrolled in the trial. Before TCR sequencing, CD4+ and CD8+ T cells were separately sorted from peripheral blood.

Comments on this clone: The clone's antigen remains unknown. The input lacks base qualities; no much larger clone sits a single base away.

From the cysteine up to the phenylalanine, the CDR3 has a length of 11 residues. The read is trimmed to its CDR3 DNA, 33 bases read in frame from base 1. Relative to germline, V is 3 bases shorter and J is 7 bases shorter, with 6 bases between their ends. Looking up the germline V gene (reference sequence) yields CDR1 PRHDT and CDR2 FYEKMQ. Here the chain combines TRBV13 and TRBJ1-2; the D gene is unclear. The sequencing used CD4+ or CD8+ T cells sorted from blood, collected in a trial of the OX40 agonist ivuxolimab. The origin of this receptor is an adult with an advanced solid tumor such as melanoma, head and neck, liver or kidney cancer. The sequenced DNA is TGTGCCAGCAGCTTCGTGCCTGGCTACACCTTC. It translates as CASSFVPGYTF.